The 21 T cell receptor beta chains reported below all come from one sample, sequenced in a study of shared clonotypes between healthy human individuals. The assay was immunoSEQ multiplex PCR, and TCRdb's table has in-frame clones only and misses some. The sample shows some 200,000 clones, approximately 62% of them seen only once. Sequenced: memory CD4+ T cells sorted from blood. The subset denotes: CD45RA-negative fraction. Receptor source: a man aged 25 to 45 in good health.

The chain is built from TRBV2 and TRBJ1-3; the match to TRBD1 covers 7 bases. The CDR3 runs to 15 residues. Germline V gene lookup returns CDR1 SNHLY and CDR2 FYNNEI. The trim removed 6 bases at V and 7 bases at J, leaving 12 bases unmatched. The CDR3 region is CASSFDRAVGNTIYF. The CDR3 nucleotides are TGTGCCAGCAGCTTCGACAGGGCCGTCGGGAACACCATATATTTT.

This chain links TRBV30 with TRBJ1-4; the D is unclear. The CDR3 contains 11 residues. V was shortened by 2 bases and J by 7 bases, with 5 bases between the two germline ends. The germline CDR1 and CDR2 sequences are GTSNPN and SVGIG (reference sequence). DNA of the CDR3: TGTGCCTGGAGTTTGGGTGAAAAACTGTTTTTT. It is translated as CAWSLGEKLFF.

The chain couples TRBV15 to TRBJ2-3; D not resolved. V lost 1 base and J lost 5, with 7 bases in between. In germline, CDR1 is LNHNV, CDR2 YYDKDF (reference sequence). This CDR3 has 13 amino acids. The DNA for the CDR3 is TGTGCCACCAGCAGAGTTGCGGAAGATACGCAGTATTTT. Translating it yields CATSRVAEDTQYF. Full variable domain (rest looked up from reference TRBV15 and TRBJ2-3): DAMVIQNPRYQVTQFGKPVTLSCSQTLNHNVMYWYQQKSSQAPKLLFHYYDKDFNNEADTPDNFQSRRPNTSFCFLDIRSPGLGDTAMYLCATSRVAEDTQYFGPGTRLTVL.

The chain links TRBV6-1 to TRBJ2-3; the match to TRBD1 covers 9 bases. V lost 2 bases, J lost 2 bases, and 5 bases stayed unmatched. This CDR3 has 16 residues. CDR1 and CDR2 from the germline V gene are MNHNS and SASEGT. The CDR3: CASSEPWDRDTDTQYF. The CDR3 nucleotides are TGTGCCAGCAGTGAACCGTGGGACAGGGACACAGATACGCAGTATTTT.

The rearrangement joins TRBV28 to TRBJ2-7, with D possibly being TRBD1 (6 bases). V shed 7 bases and J shed 1 base, with 14 bases lying between them. Germline lookup yields CDR1 MDHEN and CDR2 SYDVKM. This CDR3 spans 14 amino acids. CDR3 sequence (DNA): TGTGCCAGCACCATGCGACAGGTTTCCTACGAGCAGTACTTC. Amino acid sequence: CASTMRQVSYEQYF.

This clone was counted only a few times. The chain has TRBV7-6 and TRBJ1-1, with D uncertain. V was cut by 0 bases and J by 1 base, with 3 bases left in between. CDR1 and CDR2 from the germline V gene are SGHVS and FNYEAQ. The CDR3 totals 13 residues. The CDR3 here is CASSLAENTEAFF. The CDR3 DNA sequence: TGTGCCAGCAGCTTAGCAGAGAACACTGAAGCTTTCTTT.

J is TRBJ2-7 and V is TRBV10-2; D is perhaps TRBD2 (6 bases). Germline assignment: CDR1 WSHSY and CDR2 SAAADI. V dropped 4 bases and J dropped 3 bases, with 13 bases sitting between them. The CDR3 has 14 amino acids. The DNA for the CDR3 is TGCGCCAGCAGTGCCGCTAGCGCCGACTACGAGCAGTACTTC. Its translation: CASSAASADYEQYF.

DNA of the CDR3: TGTGCCAGCAGCTTTCGGGCGGGAGTCATCAATGAGCAGTTCTTC. This encodes CASSFRAGVINEQFF. This chain links TRBV5-6 with TRBJ2-1; TRBD2 aligns across 7 bases. The CDR3 is made up of 15 amino acids. With 2 bases clipped from V and 6 bases from J, the junction kept 8 bases outside the gene matches. Per the germline V gene, CDR1 is SGHDT and CDR2 is YYEEEE.

This rearrangement joins TRBV7-2 to TRBJ2-1; 10 bases match TRBD2. In germline, CDR1 is SGHTA, CDR2 FQGNSA. V shed 2 bases and J 1 base; nucleotides not matched to a gene: 5. CDR3 length: 17 amino acids. The CDR3 is CASSLTLAGASYNEQFF. In DNA form, the CDR3 reads TGTGCCAGCAGCTTAACGCTAGCGGGAGCGTCCTACAATGAGCAGTTCTTC.

This clone was detected a few times. The chain is built from TRBV7-6 and TRBJ2-6; possible D gene TRBD2, 7 bases. Germline V CDR1 and CDR2: SGHVS, FNYEAQ. The CDR3 runs 18 residues. Trimming left V 3 bases short and J 0 bases short, with 15 bases between. CDR3: CASSFQGTITSGANVLTF. DNA of the CDR3: TGTGCCAGCAGCTTCCAGGGGACTATCACCTCTGGGGCCAACGTCCTGACTTTC.

The chain has TRBV5-1 and TRBJ2-7; 8 positions match TRBD1. The CDR3 is made up of 15 amino acids. In germline, CDR1 is SGHRS, CDR2 YFSETQ. Unmatched junction bases numbered 9, after V lost 4 bases and J lost 3 bases. CDR3 sequence: CASSPLTGENYEQYF. The CDR3 DNA sequence: TGCGCCAGCAGCCCCTTGACAGGGGAGAACTACGAGCAGTACTTC.

This clone was seen a few times. CDR3 coding DNA: TGTGCCAGCAGCTTAGGGTCCGGGACAGGGGCCGGCTACACCTTC. It is translated as CASSLGSGTGAGYTF. V and J are TRBV11-1 and TRBJ1-2, with 10 bases lining up with TRBD1. The CDR3 spans 15 residues. The germline V gene encodes CDR1 SGHAT and CDR2 FQDESV (reference sequence). The J segment lost 8 bases and the V segment lost 1 base, leaving 7 bases of the junction unmatched.

This clone has at least ten counts. This sequence joins TRBV2 and TRBJ2-1, with 9 bases identical to TRBD2. After removal of 4 bases from V and 5 bases from J, the junction contained 6 bases not matched to a gene. The CDR3 loop spans 15 amino acids. Germline-derived CDR1 and CDR2 are SNHLY and FYNNEI. The CDR3 loop reads CASSARTSVNNEQFF. CDR3 nucleotide sequence: TGTGCCAGCAGTGCCCGGACTAGCGTAAACAATGAGCAGTTCTTC. Full variable domain (outside the CDR3, taken from reference TRBV2 and TRBJ2-1): EPEVTQTPSHQVTQMGQEVILRCVPISNHLYFYWYRQILGQKVEFLVSFYNNEISEKSEIFDDQFSVERPDGSNFTLKIRSTKLEDSAMYFCASSARTSVNNEQFFGPGTRLTVL.

This chain connects TRBV18 to TRBJ2-1; 8 bases fit TRBD2. Germline values: CDR1 KGHSH, CDR2 LQKENI. V was pared by 3 bases and J by 7 bases, with 5 bases of the junction left unmatched. This CDR3 has 14 residues. The CDR3: CASSPRTSRNEQFF. The CDR3 DNA follows: TGTGCCAGCTCACCCCGGACTAGCCGGAATGAGCAGTTCTTC.

In its sample, this clone was seen a few times. The chain uses TRBV25-1 and TRBJ2-5, with D possibly being TRBD2 (6 bases). Trimming removed 6 bases at V and 0 bases at J, with 14 bases between. This CDR3 has 15 residues. CDR1 and CDR2 (germline): MGHDK, SYGVNS. This CDR3 is CASRESGGYQETQYF. Here the CDR3 DNA reads TGTGCCAGCAGGGAAAGCGGAGGGTACCAAGAGACCCAGTACTTC.

This clone showed up just once. The V call is TRBV28, the J call TRBJ1-5; D is unclear. V was cut by 5 bases and J by 4 bases, with 12 bases left in between. Germline CDR1 reads MDHEN; CDR2 reads SYDVKM. The CDR3 length is 14 residues. The CDR3 DNA reads as TGTGCCAGCAGTCACGGACTGCCAAATCAGCCCCAGCATTTT. Translated: CASSHGLPNQPQHF.

The V and J genes are TRBV18 and TRBJ2-6; D gene unclear. Germline lookup yields CDR1 KGHSH and CDR2 LQKENI. Trimming took 2 bases from V and 3 from J, leaving 11 bases between them. This CDR3 region has 16 residues. CDR3 amino acids: CASSPALKSGANVLTF. In DNA, the CDR3 is TGTGCCAGCTCACCAGCCCTGAAGAGTGGGGCCAACGTCCTGACTTTC.

The chain is built from TRBV28 and TRBJ2-2, with D maybe TRBD1 (6 bases). CDR1 is MDHEN, CDR2 SYDVKM, per germline. V was trimmed by 3 bases and J by 5 bases, leaving 19 bases between them. The CDR3 sequence is 17 residues long. The CDR3 sequence: CASSFIGAGEGTGELFF. In DNA, the CDR3 is TGTGCCAGCAGTTTCATCGGTGCAGGGGAAGGGACCGGGGAGCTGTTTTTT.

The gene calls are TRBV7-2 and TRBJ2-3; 8 bases are a match to TRBD2. Germline CDR1 reads SGHTA; CDR2 reads FQGNSA. Trimming took 1 base from V and 5 from J; bases not matched to a gene: 5. The CDR3 sequence is 15 residues long. The CDR3 reads CASSLVRGRIDTQYF. CDR3 coding DNA: TGTGCCAGCAGCTTAGTTCGCGGGAGGATAGATACGCAGTATTTT.

This clone was picked up one time. The rearrangement joins TRBV14 to TRBJ2-2, with 7 nucleotides matching TRBD1. Germline-derived CDR1 and CDR2 are SGHDN and FVKESK. The CDR3 runs 15 residues. J gave up 2 bases and V 4 bases, and 4 bases lay outside the gene matches. The CDR3 coding sequence is TGTGCCAGCAGCCTGAGACAGGGAAACACCGGGGAGCTGTTTTTT. Residues: CASSLRQGNTGELFF.

This sequence joins TRBV7-2 and TRBJ2-2, with D uncertain. The ends were cut back, 6 bases at V and 0 bases at J, with 5 bases in the middle. CDR3 length equals 13 residues. Germline V gene data show CDR1 as SGHTA and CDR2 as FQGNSA. The CDR3: CASSGTNTGELFF. As DNA, the CDR3 is TGTGCCAGCAGTGGAACGAACACCGGGGAGCTGTTTTTT.